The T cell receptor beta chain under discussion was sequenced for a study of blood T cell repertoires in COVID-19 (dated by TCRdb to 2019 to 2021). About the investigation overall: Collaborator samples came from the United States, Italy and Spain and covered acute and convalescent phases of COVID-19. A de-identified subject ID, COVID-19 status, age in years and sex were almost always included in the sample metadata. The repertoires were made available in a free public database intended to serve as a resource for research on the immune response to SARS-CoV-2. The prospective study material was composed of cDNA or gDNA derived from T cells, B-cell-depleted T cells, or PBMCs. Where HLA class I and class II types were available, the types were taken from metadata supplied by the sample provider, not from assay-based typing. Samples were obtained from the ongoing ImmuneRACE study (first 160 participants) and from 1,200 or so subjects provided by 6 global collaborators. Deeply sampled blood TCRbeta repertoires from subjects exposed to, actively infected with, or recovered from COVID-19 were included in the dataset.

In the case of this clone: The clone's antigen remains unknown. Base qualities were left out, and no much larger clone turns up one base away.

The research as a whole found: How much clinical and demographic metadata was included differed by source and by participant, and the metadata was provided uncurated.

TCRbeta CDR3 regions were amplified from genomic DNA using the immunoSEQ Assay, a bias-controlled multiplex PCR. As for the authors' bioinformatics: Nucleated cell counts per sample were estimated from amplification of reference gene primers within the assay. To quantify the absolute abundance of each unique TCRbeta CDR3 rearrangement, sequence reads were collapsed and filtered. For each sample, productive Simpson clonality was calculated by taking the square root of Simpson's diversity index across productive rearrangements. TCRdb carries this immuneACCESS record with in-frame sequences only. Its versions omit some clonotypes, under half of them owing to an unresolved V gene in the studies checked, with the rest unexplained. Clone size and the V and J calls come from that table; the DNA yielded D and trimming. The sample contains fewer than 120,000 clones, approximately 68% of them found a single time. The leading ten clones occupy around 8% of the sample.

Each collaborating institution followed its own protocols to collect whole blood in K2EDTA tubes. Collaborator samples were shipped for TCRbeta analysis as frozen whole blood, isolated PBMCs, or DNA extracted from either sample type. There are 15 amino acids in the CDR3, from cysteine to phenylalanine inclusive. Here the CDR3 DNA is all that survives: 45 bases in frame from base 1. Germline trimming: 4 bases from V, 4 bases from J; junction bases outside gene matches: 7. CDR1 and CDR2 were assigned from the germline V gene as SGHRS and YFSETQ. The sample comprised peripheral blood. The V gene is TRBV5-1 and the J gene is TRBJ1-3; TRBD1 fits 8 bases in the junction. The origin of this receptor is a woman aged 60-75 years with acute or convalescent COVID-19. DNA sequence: TGCGCCAGCAGCATAGGACAGGGAAGAGGAAACACCATATATTTT. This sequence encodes CASSIGQGRGNTIYF.